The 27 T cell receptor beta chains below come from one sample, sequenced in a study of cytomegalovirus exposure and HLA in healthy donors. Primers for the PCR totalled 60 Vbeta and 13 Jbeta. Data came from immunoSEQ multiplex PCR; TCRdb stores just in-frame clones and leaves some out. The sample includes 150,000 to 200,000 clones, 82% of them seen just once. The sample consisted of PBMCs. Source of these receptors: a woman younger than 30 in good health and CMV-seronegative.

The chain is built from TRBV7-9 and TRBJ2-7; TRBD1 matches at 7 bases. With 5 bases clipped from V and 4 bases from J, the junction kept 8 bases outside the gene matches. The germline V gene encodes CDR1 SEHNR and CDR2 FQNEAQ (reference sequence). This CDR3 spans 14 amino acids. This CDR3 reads CASSPGTESYEQYF. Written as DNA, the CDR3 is TGTGCCAGCAGCCCCGGGACAGAGTCGTACGAGCAGTACTTC.

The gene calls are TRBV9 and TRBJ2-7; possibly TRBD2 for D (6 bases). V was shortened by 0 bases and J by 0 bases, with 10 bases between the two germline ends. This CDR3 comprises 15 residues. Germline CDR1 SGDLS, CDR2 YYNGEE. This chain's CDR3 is CASSVAGGISYEQYF. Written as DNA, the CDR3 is TGTGCCAGCAGCGTAGCTGGCGGGATCTCCTACGAGCAGTACTTC.

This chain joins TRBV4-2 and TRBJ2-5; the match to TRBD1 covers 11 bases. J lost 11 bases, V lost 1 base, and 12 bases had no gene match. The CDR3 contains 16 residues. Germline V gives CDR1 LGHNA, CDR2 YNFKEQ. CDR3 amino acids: CASSQGPGTGGLGQYF. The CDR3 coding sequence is TGTGCCAGCAGCCAAGGTCCCGGGACAGGGGGATTGGGGCAGTACTTC.

The CDR3 DNA reads as TGTGCCAGCAGCCAGGGACTAGCGGGAGTTTCAATTCAGTACTTC. The encoded protein is CASSQGLAGVSIQYF. The chain recombines TRBV27 with TRBJ2-4; 14 bases are shared with TRBD2. The CDR3 covers 15 residues. CDR1 is MNHEY and CDR2 is SMNVEV in the germline V gene (reference sequence). Germline trimming cut 6 bases from V and 10 bases from J; bases unmatched to any gene: 8.

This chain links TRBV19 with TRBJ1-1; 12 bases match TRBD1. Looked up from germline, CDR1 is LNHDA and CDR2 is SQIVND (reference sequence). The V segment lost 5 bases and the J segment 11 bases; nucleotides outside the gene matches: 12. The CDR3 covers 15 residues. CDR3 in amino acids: CASSWTGTGGAYAFF. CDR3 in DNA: TGTGCCAGTAGTTGGACCGGGACAGGGGGCGCTTACGCTTTCTTT. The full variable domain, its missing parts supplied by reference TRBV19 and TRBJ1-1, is DGGITQSPKYLFRKEGQNVTLSCEQNLNHDAMYWYRQDPGQGLRLIYYSQIVNDFQKGDIAEGYSVSREKKESFPLTVTSAQKNPTAFYLCASSWTGTGGAYAFFGQGTRLTVV.

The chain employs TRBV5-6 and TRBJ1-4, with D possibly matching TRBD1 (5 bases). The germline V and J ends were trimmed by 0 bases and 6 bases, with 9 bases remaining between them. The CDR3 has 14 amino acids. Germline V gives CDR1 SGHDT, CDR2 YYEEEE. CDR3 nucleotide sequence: TGTGCCAGCAGCTTGGTACCGGGGGATGAAAAACTGTTTTTT. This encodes CASSLVPGDEKLFF.

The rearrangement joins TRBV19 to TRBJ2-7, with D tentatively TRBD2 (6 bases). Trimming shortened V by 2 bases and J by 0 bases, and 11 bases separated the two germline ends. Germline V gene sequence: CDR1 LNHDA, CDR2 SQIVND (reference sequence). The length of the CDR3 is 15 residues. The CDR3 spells CASSIYFGSSYEQYV. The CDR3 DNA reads TGTGCCAGTAGTATATACTTCGGGAGCTCCTACGAGCAGTACGTC.

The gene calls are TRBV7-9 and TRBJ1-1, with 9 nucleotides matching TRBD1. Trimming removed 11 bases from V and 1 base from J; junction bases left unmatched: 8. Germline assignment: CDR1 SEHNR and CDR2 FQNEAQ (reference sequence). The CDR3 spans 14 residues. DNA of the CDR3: TGTGCCGGATTACAGGGGGCTAAGAACACTGAAGCTTTCTTT. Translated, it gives CAGLQGAKNTEAFF.

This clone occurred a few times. The CDR3 reads CASSRGQGYEQYF. In DNA, the CDR3 is TGTGCCAGTAGTAGGGGACAGGGGTACGAGCAGTACTTC. The chain is built from TRBV19 and TRBJ2-7; 10 nucleotides match TRBD1. Germline CDR1 LNHDA, CDR2 SQIVND (reference sequence). The length of the CDR3 is 13 residues. The J segment lost 4 bases and the V segment lost 4 bases, leaving 1 base of the junction unmatched. The full variable domain, rest sourced from reference TRBV19 and TRBJ2-7, is DGGITQSPKYLFRKEGQNVTLSCEQNLNHDAMYWYRQDPGQGLRLIYYSQIVNDFQKGDIAEGYSVSREKKESFPLTVTSAQKNPTAFYLCASSRGQGYEQYFGPGTRLTVT.

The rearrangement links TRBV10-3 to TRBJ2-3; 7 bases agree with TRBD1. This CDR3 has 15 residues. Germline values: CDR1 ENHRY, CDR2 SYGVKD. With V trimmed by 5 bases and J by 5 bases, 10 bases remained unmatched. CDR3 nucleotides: TGTGCCATCAGTACTGGGAGACAGGGCGTAGATACGCAGTATTTT. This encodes CAISTGRQGVDTQYF.

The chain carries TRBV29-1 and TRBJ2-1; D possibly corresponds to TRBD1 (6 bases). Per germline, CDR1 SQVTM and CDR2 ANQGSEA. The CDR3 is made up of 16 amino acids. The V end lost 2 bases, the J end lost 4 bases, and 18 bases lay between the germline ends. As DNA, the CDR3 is TGCAGCGTTGAATGGTGGGGGACACTCCATTACAATGAGCAGTTCTTC. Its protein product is CSVEWWGTLHYNEQFF.

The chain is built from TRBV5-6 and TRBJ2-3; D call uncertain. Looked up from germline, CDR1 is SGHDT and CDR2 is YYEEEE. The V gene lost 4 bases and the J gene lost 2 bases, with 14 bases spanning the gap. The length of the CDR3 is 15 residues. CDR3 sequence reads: CASSIPTEYTDTQYF. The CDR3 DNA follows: TGTGCCAGCAGCATTCCAACTGAATACACAGATACGCAGTATTTT.

CDR3: CASSSRLAGGKGDTQYF. CDR3 sequence (DNA): TGCGCCAGCAGCTCACGACTAGCGGGAGGGAAGGGAGATACGCAGTATTTT. This sequence joins TRBV5-1 and TRBJ2-3; 14 bases fit TRBD2. The V segment lost 3 bases and the J segment 5 bases; nucleotides outside the gene matches: 8. The V gene's germline CDR1 is SGHRS and CDR2 YFSETQ. The CDR3 runs to 17 residues. Looking up the rest from reference TRBV5-1 and TRBJ2-3 gives the full variable domain: KAGVTQTPRYLIKTRGQQVTLSCSPISGHRSVSWYQQTPGQGLQFLFEYFSETQRNKGNFPGRFSGRQFSNSRSEMNVSTLELGDSALYLCASSSRLAGGKGDTQYFGPGTRLTVL.

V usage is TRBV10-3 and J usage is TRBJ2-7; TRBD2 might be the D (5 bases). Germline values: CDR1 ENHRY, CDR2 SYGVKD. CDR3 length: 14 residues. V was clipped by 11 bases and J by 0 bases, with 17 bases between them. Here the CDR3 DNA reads TGTGCCGTCGAAGCGGAGCTTAGCTCCTACGAGCAGTACGTC. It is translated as CAVEAELSSYEQYV.

In DNA form, the CDR3 reads TGTGCCAGCAGTACCCGGACTAGCGCAGATACGCAGTATTTT. Protein sequence: CASSTRTSADTQYF. This chain joins TRBV2 and TRBJ2-3; TRBD2 agrees at 9 bases. With 5 bases clipped from V and 4 bases from J, the junction kept 4 bases outside the gene matches. The CDR3 is made up of 14 amino acids. Germline assignment: CDR1 SNHLY and CDR2 FYNNEI.

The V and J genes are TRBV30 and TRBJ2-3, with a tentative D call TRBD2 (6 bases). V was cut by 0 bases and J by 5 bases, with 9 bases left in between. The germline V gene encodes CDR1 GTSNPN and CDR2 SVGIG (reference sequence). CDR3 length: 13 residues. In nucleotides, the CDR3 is TGTGCCTGGAGTGTACGGGGGAAAGATACGCAGTATTTT. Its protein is CAWSVRGKDTQYF.

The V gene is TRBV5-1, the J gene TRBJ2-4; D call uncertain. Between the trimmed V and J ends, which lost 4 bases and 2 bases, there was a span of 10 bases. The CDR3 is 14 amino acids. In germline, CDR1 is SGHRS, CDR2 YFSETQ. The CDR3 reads CASSEELSKNIQYF. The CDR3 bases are TGCGCCAGCAGCGAAGAGCTTTCCAAAAACATTCAGTACTTC.

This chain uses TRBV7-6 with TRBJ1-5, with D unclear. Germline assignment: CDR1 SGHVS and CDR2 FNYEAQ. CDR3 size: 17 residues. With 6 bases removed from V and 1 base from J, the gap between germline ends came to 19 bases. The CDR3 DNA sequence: TGTGCCAGCAGTGCCAACCGTGTCCCCACAAGCAATCAGCCCCAGCATTTT. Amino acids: CASSANRVPTSNQPQHF.

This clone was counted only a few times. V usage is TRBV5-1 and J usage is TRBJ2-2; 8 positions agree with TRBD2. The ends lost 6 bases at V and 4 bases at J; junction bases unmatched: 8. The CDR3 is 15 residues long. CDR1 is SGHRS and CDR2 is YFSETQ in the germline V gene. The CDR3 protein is CASNPRGGPTGELFF. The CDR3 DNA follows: TGCGCCAGCAACCCCCGGGGGGGGCCCACCGGGGAGCTGTTTTTT.

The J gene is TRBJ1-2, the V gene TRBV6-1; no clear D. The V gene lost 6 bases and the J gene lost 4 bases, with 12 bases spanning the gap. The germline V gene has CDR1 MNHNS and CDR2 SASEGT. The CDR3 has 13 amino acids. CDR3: CASREDGGYGYTF. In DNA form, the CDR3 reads TGTGCCAGCAGGGAGGACGGTGGCTATGGCTACACCTTC.

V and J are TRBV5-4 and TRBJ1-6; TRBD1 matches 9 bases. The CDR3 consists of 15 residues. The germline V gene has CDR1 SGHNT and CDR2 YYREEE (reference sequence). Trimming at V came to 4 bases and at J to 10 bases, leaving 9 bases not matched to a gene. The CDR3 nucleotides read TGTGCCAGCAGCCCTAGGACAGGGGAGGACTCACCCCTCCACTTT. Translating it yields CASSPRTGEDSPLHF.

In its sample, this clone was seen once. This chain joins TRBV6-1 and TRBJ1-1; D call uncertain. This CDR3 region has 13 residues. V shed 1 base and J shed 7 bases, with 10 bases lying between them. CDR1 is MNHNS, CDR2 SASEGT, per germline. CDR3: CASSEGGRGEAFF. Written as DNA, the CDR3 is TGTGCCAGCAGTGAAGGCGGACGGGGTGAAGCTTTCTTT.

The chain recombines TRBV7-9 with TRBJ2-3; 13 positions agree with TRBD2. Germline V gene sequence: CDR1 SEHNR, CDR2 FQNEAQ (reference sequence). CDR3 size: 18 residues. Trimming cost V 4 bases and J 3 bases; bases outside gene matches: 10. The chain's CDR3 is CASSSRVTSGRSTDTQYF. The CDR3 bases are TGTGCCAGCAGCTCCCGAGTGACTAGCGGGAGGTCGACAGATACGCAGTATTTT.

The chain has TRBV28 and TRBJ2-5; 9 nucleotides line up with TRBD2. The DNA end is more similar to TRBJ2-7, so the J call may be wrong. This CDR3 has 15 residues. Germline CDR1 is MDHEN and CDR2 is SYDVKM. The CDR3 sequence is CASSYQLAGSYEQYF. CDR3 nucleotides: TGTGCCAGCAGCTACCAACTAGCGGGCTCCTACGAGCAGTACTTC.

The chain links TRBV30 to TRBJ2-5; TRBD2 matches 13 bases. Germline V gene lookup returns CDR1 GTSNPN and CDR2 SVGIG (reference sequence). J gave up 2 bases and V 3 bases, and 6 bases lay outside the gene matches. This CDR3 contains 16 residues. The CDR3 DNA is TGTGCCTGGAGGGAGGGACTAGCGGGAATTCAAGAGACCCAGTACTTC. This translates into CAWREGLAGIQETQYF.

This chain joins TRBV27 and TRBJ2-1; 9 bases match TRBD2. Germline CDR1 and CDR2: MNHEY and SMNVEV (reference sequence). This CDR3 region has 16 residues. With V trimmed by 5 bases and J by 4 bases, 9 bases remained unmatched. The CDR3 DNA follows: TGTGCCAGCAGTAGTAGCGGGAGTGGGGCTTACAATGAGCAGTTCTTC. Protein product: CASSSSGSGAYNEQFF.

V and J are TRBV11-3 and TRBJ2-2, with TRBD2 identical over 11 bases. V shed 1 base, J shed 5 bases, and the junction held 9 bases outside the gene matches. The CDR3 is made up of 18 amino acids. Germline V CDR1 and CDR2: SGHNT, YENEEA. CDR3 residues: CASSLGVAGGLWTGELFF. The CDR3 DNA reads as TGTGCCAGCAGCTTAGGAGTAGCGGGAGGGCTATGGACCGGGGAGCTGTTTTTT. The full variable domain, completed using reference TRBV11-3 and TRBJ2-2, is EAGVVQSPRYKIIEKKQPVAFWCNPISGHNTLYWYLQNLGQGPELLIRYENEEAVDDSQLPKDRFSAERLKGVDSTLKIQPAELGDSAVYLCASSLGVAGGLWTGELFFGEGSRLTVL.